The 30 T cell receptor beta chains given below trace back to one sample, sequenced in a study of CD8 T cells in Susac syndrome (dated by TCRdb to the late 2010s). Library prep was done by the immunoSEQ multiplex PCR assay. RNA was extracted using the RNeasy kit, and roughly 0.45 to 1 microgram was reverse transcribed with random hexamers. In TCRdb, the public reads were trimmed at Q25 with fastp and aligned with MiXCR, with productive beta chains retained. Identical CDR3 proteins give one entry, which carries the most common genes and DNA. This sample has approximately 94,000 distinct CDR3 sequences in its table, and approximately 95% of those were observed once. Of the sample, 0.25% to 0.35% falls within the top ten clones. The sample was CD8+ T cells from PBMCs. The receptors shown here come from a human donor with Susac syndrome.

The chain recombines TRBV7-2 with TRBJ1-5, with D tentatively TRBD1 (5 bases). Trimming removed 5 bases from V and 2 bases from J, with 13 bases in between. The V gene's germline CDR1 is SGHTA and CDR2 FQGNSA. This CDR3 spans 15 amino acids. The DNA of the CDR3 is TGTGCCAGCAGCCGGGCTTGGGGCGGCAATCAGCCCCAGCATTTT. This sequence encodes CASSRAWGGNQPQHF.

The CDR3 protein is CSARVNGYTF. DNA of the CDR3: TGCAGTGCTAGAGTAAATGGCTACACCTTC. The chain carries TRBV20-1 and TRBJ1-2; D gene uncertain. The V and J ends lost 1 base and 6 bases respectively, with 3 bases between them. The germline gives CDR1 DFQATT, CDR2 SNEGSKA (reference sequence). The CDR3 length is 10 residues.

This rearrangement joins TRBV5-6 to TRBJ2-4; 11 bases agree with TRBD2. V lost 2 bases to trimming and J lost 9 bases; unmatched junction nucleotides: 10. The CDR3 contains 16 residues. The V gene's germline CDR1 is SGHDT and CDR2 YYEEEE. CDR3 region: CASSFYSGGASSIQYF. CDR3 nucleotides: TGTGCCAGCAGCTTTTATAGCGGGGGGGCTTCAAGCATTCAGTACTTC.

The CDR3 protein is CASSLRGRPLNTEAFF. The CDR3 DNA sequence: TGTGCCAGCAGCTTACGAGGGCGCCCTCTGAACACTGAAGCTTTCTTT. The rearrangement uses TRBV7-9 and TRBJ1-1; D call uncertain. CDR3 length equals 16 residues. Germline V CDR1 and CDR2: SEHNR, FQNEAQ (reference sequence). V shed 2 bases and J shed 0 bases, with 13 bases lying between them.

In its sample, this clonotype was seen once. The chain links TRBV29-1 to TRBJ2-7; D uncertain. The CDR3 contains 14 residues. V was trimmed by 4 bases and J by 6 bases, leaving 19 bases between them. Germline assignment: CDR1 SQVTM and CDR2 ANQGSEA. The CDR3 reads CSVAVSSNPFEQYF. The CDR3 coding sequence is TGCAGCGTTGCCGTCTCGTCTAACCCCTTCGAGCAGTACTTC.

J is TRBJ2-5 and V is TRBV12-3 or TRBV12-4, with D perhaps TRBD1 (6 bases). V lost 6 bases, J lost 5 bases, and 10 bases lay in between. CDR3 length: 12 residues. CDR3 loop: CASRGARETQYF. The CDR3 coding sequence is TGTGCCAGCAGGGGGGCCCGTGAGACCCAGTACTTC.

This chain connects TRBV12-3 or TRBV12-4 to TRBJ2-1; the D is unclear. Trimming stripped 7 bases from V and 4 bases from J, with 14 bases between. CDR3 size: 14 residues. Here the CDR3 DNA reads TGTGCCAGCACCTCGGGCACAGATTACAATGAGCAGTTCTTC. Its translation: CASTSGTDYNEQFF.

The chain is built from TRBV11-2 and TRBJ1-5; D call uncertain. Germline CDR1 reads SGHAT; CDR2 reads FQNNGV. The germline V and J ends were trimmed by 5 bases and 2 bases, with 10 bases remaining between them. CDR3 length: 14 amino acids. CDR3 nucleotide sequence: TGTGCCAGCAGCCGGACGGTGGGCAATCAGCCCCAGCATTTT. Encoded protein: CASSRTVGNQPQHF.

The chain joins TRBV5-1 to TRBJ2-5, with D possibly matching TRBD1 (6 bases). CDR3 size: 14 residues. Germline assignment: CDR1 SGHRS and CDR2 YFSETQ. Trimming removed 4 bases from V and 3 bases from J, with 13 bases in between. The CDR3 reads CASSLNTGKETQYF. CDR3 bases: TGCGCCAGCAGCCTAAACACAGGGAAAGAGACCCAGTACTTC.

This chain links TRBV15 with TRBJ2-3; D is ambiguous. The CDR3 has 12 residues. Germline V lookup: CDR1 LNHNV, CDR2 YYDKDF (reference sequence). Between the trimmed V and J ends, which lost 0 bases and 8 bases, there was a span of 6 bases. The CDR3 DNA reads TGTGCCACCAGCAGAGATGGCTTTACGCAGTATTTT. This gives the protein CATSRDGFTQYF.

The chain employs TRBV13 and TRBJ2-5; D is perhaps TRBD2 (7 bases). The length of the CDR3 is 15 residues. V shed 2 bases and J shed 4 bases, with 14 bases lying between them. The germline V gene encodes CDR1 PRHDT and CDR2 FYEKMQ (reference sequence). The CDR3 is CASSLRGGPGETQYF. CDR3 sequence (DNA): TGTGCCAGCAGCTTAAGGGGGGGTCCGGGAGAGACCCAGTACTTC.

The genes are TRBV20-1 and TRBJ2-7; maybe TRBD1 (6 bases). This CDR3 has 16 amino acids. V lost 5 bases, J lost 4 bases, and 24 bases lay in between. The germline gives CDR1 DFQATT, CDR2 SNEGSKA (reference sequence). The CDR3 here is CSAAPFVRQGPYEQYF. CDR3 in DNA: TGCAGTGCTGCTCCGTTCGTAAGGCAGGGGCCTTACGAGCAGTACTTC.

As to this clonotype: The junction departs from germline at one end; a sequencing error may be responsible. The chain links TRBV5-4 to TRBJ2-3; D not certain. Germline V gene sequence: CDR1 SGHNT, CDR2 YYREEE (reference sequence). The CDR3 totals 12 residues. This chain's CDR3 is CATSSASDTQYF. The DNA for the CDR3 is TGTGCCACCAGCTCGGCATCCGATACGCAGTATTTT. The complete variable domain, with remaining parts taken from reference TRBV5-4 and TRBJ2-3, reads ETGVTQSPTHLIKTRGQQVTLRCSSQSGHNTVSWYQQALGQGPQFIFQYYREEENGRGNFPPRFSGLQFPNYSSELNVNALELDDSALYLCATSSASDTQYFGPGTRLTVL.

The V gene is TRBV29-1, the J gene TRBJ1-1; tentative D call: TRBD1 (5 bases). Germline V lookup: CDR1 SQVTM, CDR2 ANQGSEA. The ends were cut back, 7 bases at V and 5 bases at J, with 8 bases in the middle. The length of the CDR3 is 10 residues. The CDR3 nucleotides are TGCAGCGGGGGGGGGACTGAAGCTTTCTTT. As protein: CSGGGTEAFF.

The rearrangement links TRBV23-1 to TRBJ1-2; D not certain. TRBV23-1 is an open reading frame, and its role is uncertain. Trimming pared 9 bases from V and 8 bases from J, leaving 16 bases between. The CDR3 covers 12 residues. Here the CDR3 reads CASLPLARGYTF. CDR3 coding DNA: TGCGCCAGTCTCCCCCTCGCTCGGGGCTACACCTTC.

V and J are TRBV20-1 and TRBJ1-5, with D tentatively TRBD1 (6 bases). There are 14 residues in the CDR3. Trimming took off 3 bases at V and 2 bases at J, with 11 bases between the two ends. Per germline, CDR1 DFQATT and CDR2 SNEGSKA (reference sequence). The CDR3 loop is CSARDQGRNQPQHF. The CDR3 bases are TGCAGTGCTAGGGACCAGGGGCGCAATCAGCCCCAGCATTTT.

V and J are TRBV18 and TRBJ1-2, with TRBD1 identical over 7 bases. The CDR3 covers 15 residues. Trimming cost V 6 bases and J 0 bases; bases outside gene matches: 7. Germline V gene lookup returns CDR1 KGHSH and CDR2 LQKENI. DNA for the CDR3: TGTGCCAGCTCGAGGGGGACAGACACTAACTATGGCTACACCTTC. Its translation: CASSRGTDTNYGYTF.

V usage is TRBV20-1 and J usage is TRBJ2-7; TRBD2 matches 7 bases. CDR1 and CDR2 from the germline V gene are DFQATT and SNEGSKA (reference sequence). V shed 8 bases, J shed 3 bases, and the junction held 10 bases outside the gene matches. CDR3 length: 13 amino acids. This chain's CDR3 is CSPRSGTSYEQYF. CDR3 DNA sequence: TGCAGTCCAAGGAGCGGGACGAGCTACGAGCAGTACTTC.

The V gene is TRBV29-1, the J gene TRBJ1-1; D unresolved. V lost 4 bases and J lost 0, with 9 bases in between. There are 13 residues in the CDR3. From germline, CDR1 is SQVTM and CDR2 ANQGSEA. The CDR3 reads CSVGDSVNTEAFF. CDR3 DNA: TGCAGCGTTGGAGATTCAGTGAACACTGAAGCTTTCTTT.

The V call is TRBV13, the J call TRBJ1-1, with TRBD1 matching over 7 bases. The CDR3 has 14 amino acids. The V segment lost 0 bases and the J segment 8 bases; nucleotides outside the gene matches: 6. Germline V lookup: CDR1 PRHDT, CDR2 FYEKMQ (reference sequence). The CDR3 coding sequence is TGTGCCAGCAGCTTAGGCTTAACAGGGGAGGAAGCTTTCTTT. It codes for CASSLGLTGEEAFF.

The rearrangement uses TRBV4-1 and TRBJ2-7; no clear D gene. With 0 bases removed from V and 1 base from J, the gap between germline ends came to 7 bases. There are 14 residues in the CDR3. From germline, CDR1 is MGHRA and CDR2 YSYEKL. CDR3 protein: CASSQDPESYEQYF. The CDR3 bases are TGCGCCAGCAGCCAAGATCCCGAGTCCTACGAGCAGTACTTC.

V is TRBV7-3 and J is TRBJ2-1; TRBD2 is a possible D gene (5 bases). This CDR3 has 16 amino acids. V gave up 3 bases and J gave up 7 bases, with 19 bases separating them. CDR1 is SGHTA, CDR2 FQGTGA, per germline. The CDR3 spells CASSLDRRGAGNEQFF. The CDR3 DNA is TGTGCCAGCAGCTTGGACCGCCGGGGTGCCGGGAATGAGCAGTTCTTC. Full variable domain (missing parts from reference TRBV7-3 and TRBJ2-1): GAGVSQTPSNKVTEKGKYVELRCDPISGHTALYWYRQSLGQGPEFLIYFQGTGAADDSGLPNDRFFAVRPEGSVSTLKIQRTERGDSAVYLCASSLDRRGAGNEQFFGPGTRLTVL.

The chain links TRBV5-1 to TRBJ2-5, with 7 bases matching TRBD2. The CDR3 consists of 18 residues. Looked up from germline, CDR1 is SGHRS and CDR2 is YFSETQ. J was trimmed by 1 base and V by 4 bases; bases with no gene match: 16. The CDR3 nucleotides read TGCGCCAGCAGCCGCGGTCTGCTAGCGGAGGCCGTCCAAGAGACCCAGTACTTC. It specifies CASSRGLLAEAVQETQYF.

The rearrangement links TRBV28 to TRBJ2-3, with D possibly matching TRBD2 (6 bases). Trimming removed 8 bases at V and 4 bases at J, with 10 bases between. CDR3 size: 12 residues. Looked up from germline, CDR1 is MDHEN and CDR2 is SYDVKM. CDR3 bases: TGTGCCAGCGACGGCGGGGCAGATACGCAGTATTTT. The encoded protein is CASDGGADTQYF.

This clonotype was counted a single time. The rearrangement links TRBV6-2 or TRBV6-3 to TRBJ2-1, with 10 bases lining up with TRBD2. This CDR3 has 12 residues. In germline, CDR1 is MNHEY, CDR2 SVGEGT. After removal of 10 bases from V and 8 bases from J, the junction contained 5 bases not matched to a gene. The CDR3 is CATLAGAYEQFF. CDR3 nucleotide sequence: TGTGCCACCCTAGCGGGAGCCTATGAGCAGTTCTTC.

The V gene is TRBV28, the J gene TRBJ2-1, with 10 bases aligning to TRBD2. CDR1 and CDR2 (germline): MDHEN, SYDVKM. The J segment lost 6 bases and the V segment lost 1 base, leaving 6 bases of the junction unmatched. The length of the CDR3 is 16 residues. In DNA form, the CDR3 reads TGTGCCAGCAGTTTATCTCTAGCGGGAGTGGGCAATGAGCAGTTCTTC. It yields the protein CASSLSLAGVGNEQFF.

The chain links TRBV9 to TRBJ1-5; tentative D call: TRBD1 (5 bases). V shed 9 bases and J shed 4 bases, with 23 bases lying between them. CDR3 length: 16 amino acids. Germline-derived CDR1 and CDR2 are SGDLS and YYNGEE. For the CDR3, the DNA is TGTGCCATTCCGCGGGAAGGGACCGACGGAAATCAGCCCCAGCATTTT. Protein sequence: CAIPREGTDGNQPQHF. The full variable domain, its missing parts supplied by reference TRBV9 and TRBJ1-5, is DSGVTQTPKHLITATGQRVTLRCSPRSGDLSVYWYQQSLDQGLQFLIQYYNGEERAKGNILERFSAQQFPDLHSELNLSSLELGDSALYFCAIPREGTDGNQPQHFGDGTRLSIL.

J is TRBJ2-2 and V is TRBV4-1; D unresolved. V lost 2 bases and J lost 8, with 18 bases in between. CDR1 is MGHRA, CDR2 YSYEKL, per germline. The CDR3 totals 16 residues. DNA of the CDR3: TGCGCCAGCAGCCAACGGACCTCAAGCCGCAGAGGGGAGCTGTTTTTT. This codes for CASSQRTSSRRGELFF.

J is TRBJ2-1 and V is TRBV3-1; 8 nucleotides match TRBD1. The CDR3 length is 14 residues. The V gene end was trimmed by 2 bases and the J gene end by 8 bases; junction bases not matched to a gene: 5. CDR1 is LGHDT, CDR2 YNNKEL, per germline (reference sequence). The CDR3 DNA reads TGTGCCAGCAGCCAACAGACAGGGGCCCATGAGCAGTTCTTC. It specifies CASSQQTGAHEQFF.

This chain uses TRBV11-2 with TRBJ2-7; D is unclear. V was pared by 3 bases and J by 6 bases, with 9 bases between. The CDR3 runs 12 residues. Germline V lookup: CDR1 SGHAT, CDR2 FQNNGV. The CDR3 coding sequence is TGTGCCAGCAGCTTCGGTCGGACCGAGCAGTACTTC. It translates to CASSFGRTEQYF. The whole variable domain, filled in from reference TRBV11-2 and TRBJ2-7, reads EAGVAQSPRYKIIEKRQSVAFWCNPISGHATLYWYQQILGQGPKLLIQFQNNGVVDDSQLPKDRFSAERLKGVDSTLKIQPAKLEDSAVYLCASSFGRTEQYFGPGTRLTVT.